These 3 T cell receptor beta chains were sequenced from one sample in a study of T cell repertoires in cytomegalovirus infection. TCRdb called the reads again in MiXCR, with one record for every CDR3 protein. The sample holds hundreds of thousands of distinct CDR3 sequences, 20% to 25% seen once. The sample comprised CD8+ T cells from PBMCs. These receptors all stem from a human donor in good health (CMV status not recorded). Some clones in this sample may be carry-over from other donors' samples.

This clonotype came up many times. J is TRBJ1-3 and V is TRBV7-2; D gene ambiguous. The V end was cut by 2 bases, the J end by 0 bases, with 14 bases between. This CDR3 has 17 amino acids. Germline-derived CDR1 and CDR2 are SGHTA and FQGNSA. CDR3 residues: CASSLSSLRVSGNTIYF. CDR3 sequence (DNA): TGTGCCAGCAGCTTATCCTCCCTACGGGTCTCTGGAAACACCATATATTTT. Full variable domain (outside the CDR3, taken from reference TRBV7-2 and TRBJ1-3): GAGVSQSPSNKVTEKGKDVELRCDPISGHTALYWYRQSLGQGLEFLIYFQGNSAPDKSGLPSDRFSAERTGGSVSTLTIQRTQQEDSAVYLCASSLSSLRVSGNTIYFGEGSWLTVV.

This clonotype occurred many times. The genes are TRBV7-9 and TRBJ2-1, with TRBD2 identical over 10 bases. The CDR3 is made up of 14 amino acids. Germline CDR1 and CDR2: SEHNR and FQNEAQ (reference sequence). The trim removed 5 bases at V and 7 bases at J, leaving 5 bases unmatched. The CDR3 loop reads CASSRPGLANEQFF. Here the CDR3 DNA reads TGTGCCAGCAGCAGACCGGGACTAGCGAATGAGCAGTTCTTC.

There are many counts of this clonotype. This sequence joins TRBV7-2 and TRBJ2-1; weak D call: TRBD2 (7 bases). The ends were cut back, 1 base at V and 8 bases at J, with 12 bases in the middle. Germline-derived CDR1 and CDR2 are SGHTA and FQGNSA. CDR3 size: 14 residues. CDR3 nucleotides: TGTGCCAGCAGCTTAGGCTCGGGGGGCGATGAGCAGTTCTTC. The encoded protein is CASSLGSGGDEQFF.